The clone carrying this T cell receptor (beta chain) was observed a few times. Its matching antigen is unknown. The time point was: persistent/refractory GD, antithyroid drugs over 5 years with positive TRAb. PBMC-derived RNA was used for the TCR library. Each patient gave Nine milliliters of EDTA-anticoagulated peripheral blood. The CDR3 is 15 amino acids. The germline gives CDR1 LGHNA, CDR2 YSLEER. The ends were cut back, 0 bases at V and 4 bases at J, with 12 bases in the middle. The data were obtained in a study of regulatory T cells in long-lasting Graves disease. For the study at large: By definition, persistent Graves' disease involved antithyroid drugs for over 5 years alongside positive TSH receptor antibodies.

CDR3 regions were amplified by Arm-PCR using iRepertoire HTBI primers to build TCR beta libraries. In TCRdb, the multiplex PCR reads were re-called with MiXCR into one record per CDR3 protein. The table lists about 340,000 distinct CDR3 sequences, roughly 21% of them singletons. Study-level findings and limits: Researchers examined only peripheral blood and not thyroid tissue. Persistent disease was associated with favored TRBV28 usage and with favored use of TRBJ1-2 and TRBJ2-5.

This receptor was taken from a female donor with Graves disease. V and J are TRBV4-3 and TRBJ1-2, with D perhaps TRBD1 (5 bases). The input for sequencing was peripheral blood mononuclear cells (PBMCs), taken when the disease was refractory, from a patient treated with antithyroid drugs. The chain's CDR3 is CASSQDGQRSYGYTF. CDR3 DNA: TGCGCCAGCAGCCAAGATGGACAACGGAGCTATGGCTACACCTTC.